The clone carrying this T cell receptor (beta chain) appeared many times. Its matching antigen is unknown. These data come from a study of molecular identifiers for immune sequencing clone quantification. Broader study findings: Whereas clones above 20 RNA copies held under 1% of naive-cell molecules, they held over 98% of effector molecules. Identical TCR molecules can share a barcode, and this sharing could underestimate highly expanded clone sizes.

A single record per CDR3 protein comes from TCRdb applying MiXCR to the PCR reads. The repertoire has just under 650,000 distinct CDR3 sequences, around 20% of them found once; the top ten carry roughly 0.85%. A CD8+CD4-CCR7+CD45RA+ gate was used to sort naive CD8 T cells. Sequenced sample: naive CD8+ T cells from blood, with Jurkat cell RNA spiked in. Subset meaning: FACS-sorted CD8+CD4-CCR7+CD45RA+ naive T cells. This receptor was identified in a human donor in good health. Some libraries in this study had Jurkat cell RNA spiked in.

The CDR3 spells CSARDLEHPNTGELFF. Written as DNA, the CDR3 is TGCAGTGCTAGAGATCTCGAACATCCGAACACCGGGGAGCTGTTTTTT. The V call is TRBV20-1, the J call TRBJ2-2; D ambiguous. Germline lookup yields CDR1 DFQATT and CDR2 SNEGSKA (reference sequence). Trimming pared 0 bases from V and 0 bases from J, leaving 11 bases between. The CDR3 runs 16 residues.